This T cell receptor (beta chain) emerged from a study of OX40 agonist ivuxolimab in advanced cancers. On the study more broadly: At doses from 0.01 to 10 mg/kg, patients were given intravenous ivuxolimab every 2 weeks. Overall study findings and caveats: CD4+ T cells averaged fewer expanded clones than CD8+ T cells. CD4+ and CD8+ blood T cells expanded clonally by week 6 at 0.1 to 3.0 mg/kg.

Clones were sequenced by immunoSEQ multiplex PCR, and TCRdb holds only the in-frame ones, with some missing. The repertoire has around 60,000 clones, around 77% of them found once; the top ten carry roughly 6.3%. This clone was observed a single time. The antigen is not known. The germline V gene has CDR1 MNHNY and CDR2 SVGAGI (reference sequence). V was shortened by 4 bases and J by 1 base, with 7 bases between the two germline ends. The CDR3 loop spans 13 amino acids. This TCR came from an adult with an advanced solid tumor such as melanoma, head and neck, liver or kidney cancer. The input for sequencing was CD4+ or CD8+ T cells sorted from blood, taken in a trial of the OX40 agonist ivuxolimab. The V and J genes are TRBV6-6 and TRBJ1-1; D not resolved. The CDR3 loop reads CASSSPPNTEAFF. The CDR3 DNA follows: TGTGCCAGCAGTTCCCCACCGAACACTGAAGCTTTCTTT.